The 4 T cell receptor beta chains below were found in one sample sequenced in a study of regulatory T cells in long-lasting Graves disease (dated by TCRdb to the early 2020s). The library was generated by multiplex PCR. Data came from an Illumina HiSeq 4000. iRepertoire HTBI primers and Arm-PCR amplification of CDR3 regions were used to construct TCR beta libraries. TCRdb took the public reads, trimmed them with fastp at Q25, ran MiXCR for clone calling and kept in-frame beta chains. Rows matching on CDR3 protein sequence are summarized as one entry with the most common DNA and genes. The sample profile shows a few hundred thousand distinct CDR3 sequences; 23% of them were found once. Clones ranked in the top ten supply about a quarter of the sample. Per the publication, the time point label means: persistent/refractory GD, antithyroid drugs over 5 years with positive TRAb. For both TCR sequencing and RNA sequencing, RNA was extracted from PBMCs using TRIzol.

The material sequenced was peripheral blood mononuclear cells (PBMCs), taken when the disease was refractory, from a patient treated with antithyroid drugs. The receptors originated from a female donor with Graves disease.

This chain connects TRBV7-8 to TRBJ2-7, with D uncertain. The CDR3 runs 15 residues. With 2 bases removed from V and 4 bases from J, the gap between germline ends came to 15 bases. Per germline, CDR1 SGHVS and CDR2 FQNEAQ. This CDR3 is CASSLSQFLRYEQYF. The CDR3 nucleotides are TGTGCCAGCAGCTTATCCCAGTTCCTCAGGTACGAGCAGTACTTC.

This clonotype was counted between two and nine times. The chain links TRBV28 to TRBJ2-1; possibly TRBD1 or TRBD2 for D (5 bases each). The CDR3 covers 10 residues. V lost 8 bases and J lost 7, with 6 bases in between. CDR1 is MDHEN, CDR2 SYDVKM, per germline. DNA for the CDR3: TGTGCCAGCGAGGGGAATGAGCAGTTCTTC. Amino acids: CASEGNEQFF.

There are many counts of this clonotype. The chain recombines TRBV30 with TRBJ2-5; 8 nucleotides line up with TRBD2. The germline V gene has CDR1 GTSNPN and CDR2 SVGIG (reference sequence). The CDR3 covers 15 residues. V dropped 0 bases and J dropped 5; count of bases not matched to a gene: 8. This CDR3 reads CAWSVPGGSGETQYF. DNA for the CDR3: TGTGCCTGGAGTGTACCGGGGGGGAGTGGTGAGACCCAGTACTTC.

This clonotype was detected a few times. A read error may account for a junction end that differs from germline. The V call is TRBV7-2, the J call TRBJ1-1; D remains ambiguous. The CDR3 sequence is 15 residues long. The germline gives CDR1 SGHTA, CDR2 FQGNSA. The CDR3 DNA sequence: TGTGCCAGCAGCTCAACAGCTGTGGGGAACACTGAGGCTTTCTTT. This codes for CASSSTAVGNTEAFF.